This entry concerns a single T cell receptor beta chain. Those enrolled, adults aged 18 to 89 years, came from under 25 US areas. Donors in Cohort 3 counted as recovered after two negative PCRs, clearance, or symptom resolution. This specimen comes from a study of blood T cell repertoires in COVID-19. Study overall: Acute and convalescent COVID-19 specimens originated in the United States, Italy and Spain.

In the original analysis: Nucleated cell number was recorded as an estimate derived from reference gene primer amplification. The assay was immunoSEQ multiplex PCR, and TCRdb's table has in-frame clones only and misses some. V, J and clone size are taken as reported in that table, and D and trimming were inferred from the DNA itself. The sample lists some 250,000 clones; 80% to 90% were seen once. Source material: PBMCs or T cells enriched from blood (not recorded which). This clonotype was obtained from a man between 18 and 35 years old who had recovered from COVID-19.

CDR3 nucleotide sequence: TGTGCCAGTAGTATATCGCGGGAGGGCGGGAATGAGCAGTTCTTC. Translating gives CASSISREGGNEQFF. The chain carries TRBV19 and TRBJ2-1; 9 nucleotides line up with TRBD2. This CDR3 has 15 residues. Germline CDR1 reads LNHDA; CDR2 reads SQIVND (reference sequence). With V trimmed by 2 bases and J by 7 bases, 6 bases remained unmatched.